Listed below are T cell receptor beta chains from one sample, sequenced in a study of blood T cell repertoires in COVID-19. The assay was immunoSEQ multiplex PCR, and TCRdb's table has in-frame clones only and misses some. The sample includes 150,000 to 190,000 clones, 65% to 85% of them seen just once. The specimen sequenced was peripheral blood. Every receptor here comes from an elderly woman with acute or convalescent COVID-19. CDR3s include the opening cysteine and the closing phenylalanine or tryptophan. The D gene is left open where the match is weak. Where a row states a size, it is once, few, many or the class of an expanded clone; other rows omit it.

d_call | j_call | clone_size | v_call | cdr3_nt | cdr3_aa
. | TRBJ2-5 | few | TRBV19 | TGTGCCAGTAGTGTTTCGGGGGAGCGCGTAGAGACCCAGTACTTC | CASSVSGERVETQYF
TRBD2 | TRBJ2-3 | . | TRBV19 | TGTGCCAGTAGCAACCTACTAGCGGGGGGCACAGATACGCAGTATTTT | CASSNLLAGGTDTQYF
TRBD2 | TRBJ2-1 | . | TRBV7-3 | TGTGCCAGCAGCCAAGGGGAGGGCTCCTACAATGAGCAGTTCTTC | CASSQGEGSYNEQFF
TRBD1 | TRBJ1-1 | . | TRBV19 | TGTGCCAGTAGTTCCCGGACAGGGGCGAAAATTCGTTTTGAAGCTTTCTTT | CASSSRTGAKIRFEAFF
. | TRBJ2-3 | . | TRBV10-3 | TGTGCCATCAGTGAGACCACAGATAGCACAGATACGCAGTATTTT | CAISETTDSTDTQYF
TRBD1 | TRBJ1-5 | . | TRBV16 | TGTGCCAGCAGCCCCACAGGGGCCAATCAGCCCCAGCATTTT | CASSPTGANQPQHF
TRBD1 | TRBJ2-7 | few | TRBV6-2/TRBV6-3 | TGTGCCAGCAGTGATCCCGGGACAGGTTCCTACGAGCAGTACTTC | CASSDPGTGSYEQYF
. | TRBJ1-1 | once | TRBV2 | TGTGCCAGCAGGCCTTTGGGCCTATCTGAAGCTTTCTTT | CASRPLGLSEAFF
. | TRBJ2-7 | . | TRBV6-2/TRBV6-3 | TGTGCCAGCAGTTGGACCTTGACAGGAACCTACGAGCAGTACTTC | CASSWTLTGTYEQYF
TRBD1 | TRBJ2-3 | . | TRBV24-1 | TGTGCCACCAGTGACCCTGGGACAGGCCACGAAGATACGCAGTATTTT | CATSDPGTGHEDTQYF
TRBD2 | TRBJ2-1 | . | TRBV14 | TGTGCCAGCAGTCAAGAACTTACTAGCGGGATTCTTGAGCAGTTCTTC | CASSQELTSGILEQFF
. | TRBJ1-2 | few | TRBV6-1 | TGTGCCAGCAGTGAAGCTCGAGGGCAAACTAACTATGGCTACACCTTC | CASSEARGQTNYGYTF
TRBD2 | TRBJ2-3 | . | TRBV5-5 | TGTGCCAGCAGCTCGACCGGGGGGGCAGCGGGAGGGACAGATACGCAGTATTTT | CASSSTGGAAGGTDTQYF
. | TRBJ2-2 | . | TRBV10-1 | TGCGCCAGCATGGCCAATTCCGGGGAGCTGTTTTTT | CASMANSGELFF
. | TRBJ1-1 | . | TRBV16 | TGTGCCAGCAGCCGATTTTCGGGGGGGAACACTGAAGCTTTCTTT | CASSRFSGGNTEAFF
. | TRBJ1-2 | . | TRBV18 | TGTGCCAGCTCAGTCGGGAGCGACTATGGCTACACCTTC | CASSVGSDYGYTF
. | TRBJ2-5 | . | TRBV7-3 | TGTGCCAGCAGCTTCAGCGGTTCTAGGGGGCAAGAGACCCAGTACTTC | CASSFSGSRGQETQYF
TRBD1 | TRBJ1-5 | . | TRBV27 | TGTGCCAGCAGCTCCGGGACAGGGAGGCAGCCCCAGCATTTT | CASSSGTGRQPQHF
. | TRBJ1-3 | . | TRBV4-3 | TGCGCCAGCAGCCAAGAACAGGGAAACACCATATATTTT | CASSQEQGNTIYF
TRBD2 | TRBJ2-3 | . | TRBV9 | TGTGCCAGCAGCGTAGCTGGGGCGGGGGGGCCGGCAGATACGCAGTATTTT | CASSVAGAGGPADTQYF
TRBD2 | TRBJ2-7 | . | TRBV30 | TGTGCCTGGAGTTCTGGGGAGGGCGAGCAGTACTTC | CAWSSGEGEQYF
TRBD1 | TRBJ1-1 | . | TRBV29-1 | TGCAGCGGTGGACAGGGGGCCAACACTGAAGCTTTCTTT | CSGGQGANTEAFF
TRBD1 | TRBJ2-7 | . | TRBV7-9 | TGTGCCAGCAGCCCCGGACAGGGCCTCTCCTACGAGCAGTACTTC | CASSPGQGLSYEQYF
. | TRBJ1-2 | . | TRBV5-1 | TGCGCCAGCAGTCGGGGTCCATGGGGCTACACCTTC | CASSRGPWGYTF
. | TRBJ1-2 | many | TRBV16 | TGTGCCAGCAGCCAATCCCGAGGGAACTATGGCTACACCTTC | CASSQSRGNYGYTF
TRBD2 | TRBJ2-7 | . | TRBV7-9 | TGTGCCAGCAGCTTGACTAGCGGGCGGGTATACGAGCAGTACTTC | CASSLTSGRVYEQYF
. | TRBJ1-4 | . | TRBV7-9 | TGTGCCAGCAGCTTAGGGGGCAGCTCTAATGAAAAACTGTTTTTT | CASSLGGSSNEKLFF
TRBD1 | TRBJ1-2 | . | TRBV5-6 | TGTGCCAGCAGCTTGGTATTTTTAGGGACAGCAACTAACTATGGCTACACCTTC | CASSLVFLGTATNYGYTF
. | TRBJ2-5 | . | TRBV7-9 | TGTGCCAGCAGCTTAGTTAGGGCAGGGTCCCGTGGGGAGACCCAGTACTTC | CASSLVRAGSRGETQYF
TRBD1 | TRBJ1-1 | once | TRBV18 | TGTGCCAGCTCACCCGGACAGGTACAATTAGGGAACACTGAAGCTTTCTTT | CASSPGQVQLGNTEAFF
TRBD1 | TRBJ1-1 | . | TRBV5-1 | TGCGCCAGCAGCTTCTACCCGATTGTAGGGGGCGCGGGCACTGAAGCTTTCTTT | CASSFYPIVGGAGTEAFF
. | TRBJ2-1 | once | TRBV4-3 | TGCGCCAGCAGCCAAGATCCGACTAGTTACAATGAGCAGTTCTTC | CASSQDPTSYNEQFF
TRBD2 | TRBJ2-1 | . | TRBV3-1/TRBV3-2 | TGTGCCAGCAGCCAGCGGGCTAGCGGGAGGGACGGTGAGCAGTTCTTC | CASSQRASGRDGEQFF
. | TRBJ1-5 | . | TRBV6-5 | TGTGCCAGCAGTCTAGACTTCAATCAGCCCCAGCATTTT | CASSLDFNQPQHF
TRBD2 | TRBJ2-1 | . | TRBV7-8 | TGTGCCAGCAGCTGGCGGGGGGCTGATAATAATGAGCAGTTCTTC | CASSWRGADNNEQFF
. | TRBJ1-2 | . | TRBV9 | TGTGCCAGCAGCTCTTCGACAGAAATCTATGGCTACACCTTC | CASSSSTEIYGYTF
. | TRBJ2-5 | once | TRBV2 | TGTGCCAGCAGTGCGCAGGGGGGCCAAGAGACCCAGTACTTC | CASSAQGGQETQYF
. | TRBJ1-2 | few | TRBV19 | TGTGCCAGTGCTCCTTCCGGGGGGCTCGGCTATGGCTACACCTTC | CASAPSGGLGYGYTF
. | TRBJ2-5 | . | TRBV4-3 | TGCGCCAGCAGCCAAGTACTCTCCCGGGTACAAGAGACCCAGTACTTC | CASSQVLSRVQETQYF
TRBD2 | TRBJ2-3 | . | TRBV9 | TGTGCCAGCAGCGCAAGACTAGCGGGAGAGACAGATACGCAGTATTTT | CASSARLAGETDTQYF
TRBD2 | TRBJ2-1 | . | TRBV15 | TGTGCCACCAGCGCGGGCGGGAGGGGCGTGAATGAGCAGTTCTTC | CATSAGGRGVNEQFF
. | TRBJ1-1 | . | TRBV20-1 | TGCAGTGCTAGCAGGGTCACTGAAGCTTTCTTT | CSASRVTEAFF
. | TRBJ1-2 | . | TRBV7-2 | TGTGCCAGCAGCTTACGTCATGGCTACACCTTC | CASSLRHGYTF
TRBD1 | TRBJ2-1 | . | TRBV6-5 | TGTGCCAGCAGGGGGACAGCCTACAATGAGCAGTTCTTC | CASRGTAYNEQFF
. | TRBJ1-2 | . | TRBV27 | TGTGCCAGCAGTTTAAACGGCGGGTCAGTCCTATACTATGGCTACACCTTC | CASSLNGGSVLYYGYTF
TRBD1 | TRBJ2-5 | . | TRBV6-6 | TGTGCCAGCAGTCCAAACAGGGGTGGGCAAGAGACCCAGTACTTC | CASSPNRGGQETQYF
. | TRBJ1-2 | . | TRBV6-2/TRBV6-3 | TGTGCCAGCAGTTCAGGTCAGGGCGTCGGCTATGGCTACACCTTC | CASSSGQGVGYGYTF